This T cell receptor (beta chain) derives from a study of monozygotic twins with inflammatory bowel disease. Study-wide findings and caveats: Immunosuppressive treatments differing between patients may have added repertoire variability.

Added by template switching were UMIs that each held a 6-nucleotide sample barcode. TCRdb re-called the 5' RACE reads and shows each CDR3 protein once, DNA omitted. The sample holds about 160,000 distinct CDR3 sequences. Whole blood supplied total RNA, and T cells were not sorted. On this clonotype itself: The antigen remains unidentified.

The clonotype originates from a human donor with ulcerative colitis or Crohn's disease, or a healthy co-twin of an affected twin (not recorded which). Sequenced input: blood.

The CDR3 loop reads CASSLVGTGLDEQYF. This chain connects TRBV7-2 to TRBJ2-7; TCRdb picks TRBD1, but there is no DNA to check that call. CDR3 length equals 15 residues. The germline gives CDR1 SGHTA, CDR2 FQGNSA.